The 23 T cell receptor beta chains given below trace back to one sample, sequenced in a study of T cells in localized non-small cell lung cancer. TCRdb's copy holds only in-frame clones and misses some; the assay was immunoSEQ multiplex PCR. The sample has fewer than 100,000 clones, roughly 90% seen once. The material was peripheral blood, obtained before any cancer treatment. These receptor sequences come from a man aged 35-75 years with stage I squamous cell lung carcinoma.

The V call is TRBV19, the J call TRBJ1-1; the match to TRBD1 covers 8 bases. V shed 5 bases, J shed 1 base, and the junction held 9 bases outside the gene matches. The CDR3 loop spans 16 amino acids. Germline CDR1 and CDR2: LNHDA and SQIVND (reference sequence). For the CDR3, the DNA is TGTGCCAGTAGTCCAAGGACAGGGCATACGAACACTGAAGCTTTCTTT. This gives the protein CASSPRTGHTNTEAFF.

This sequence joins TRBV28 and TRBJ2-3; 7 bases map to TRBD2. V lost 8 bases to trimming and J lost 6 bases; unmatched junction nucleotides: 8. The CDR3 covers 13 residues. The V gene's germline CDR1 is MDHEN and CDR2 SYDVKM. CDR3 nucleotide sequence: TGTGCCAGCCGCCCCAGCGGGGCGGATACGCAGTATTTT. Encoded protein: CASRPSGADTQYF.

The chain uses TRBV10-2 and TRBJ2-2; TRBD1 aligns across 8 bases. There are 15 residues in the CDR3. The V and J ends lost 2 bases and 7 bases, in that order; junction bases with no gene match: 6. Germline V CDR1 and CDR2: WSHSY, SAAADI. As DNA, the CDR3 is TGCGCCAGCAGTGAGAGGGCAGGGGGCGACGGGGAGCTGTTTTTT. Residues: CASSERAGGDGELFF.

The chain employs TRBV28 and TRBJ1-2; 7 nucleotides align to TRBD1. The CDR3 is 14 amino acids. Germline-derived CDR1 and CDR2 are MDHEN and SYDVKM. Trimming cost V 1 base and J 6 bases; bases outside gene matches: 5. The CDR3 sequence is CASSLSQGLHGYTF. CDR3 DNA sequence: TGTGCCAGCAGTTTATCACAGGGGCTCCATGGCTACACCTTC.

The chain carries TRBV19 and TRBJ2-7; tentatively, D is TRBD1 (6 bases). The length of the CDR3 is 14 residues. V lost 4 bases and J 3 bases, leaving 13 bases between the germline ends. The germline CDR1 and CDR2 sequences are LNHDA and SQIVND (reference sequence). This chain's CDR3 is CASSNPGDRYEQYF. CDR3 nucleotide sequence: TGTGCCAGTAGTAATCCAGGGGATCGCTACGAGCAGTACTTC.

The CDR3 spells CASSYSRDGTYEQYF. For the CDR3, the DNA is TGTGCCAGCAGTTACTCCCGGGACGGAACCTACGAGCAGTACTTC. V is TRBV6-5 and J is TRBJ2-7; D could derive from TRBD1 or TRBD2 (5 bases each). V was trimmed by 0 bases and J by 2 bases, leaving 11 bases between them. There are 15 residues in the CDR3. CDR1 and CDR2 (germline): MNHEY, SVGAGI.

V gene TRBV11-2 combines with J gene TRBJ1-2; D uncertain. Trimming took 1 base from V and 8 from J, leaving 11 bases between them. The germline V gene has CDR1 SGHAT and CDR2 FQNNGV. The CDR3 sequence is 13 residues long. CDR3 in DNA: TGTGCCAGCAGCTTAGGGCGGGGAACCGGCTACACCTTC. Amino acid sequence: CASSLGRGTGYTF.

The genes are TRBV19 and TRBJ2-3; D is undetermined. This CDR3 contains 14 residues. Germline CDR1 is LNHDA and CDR2 is SQIVND (reference sequence). V was trimmed by 6 bases and J by 0 bases, leaving 10 bases between them. DNA for the CDR3: TGTGCCAGTAGAATTAACCCTAGCACAGATACGCAGTATTTT. Translating it yields CASRINPSTDTQYF.

This clone has a single count. The chain employs TRBV7-8 and TRBJ2-3; TRBD2 agrees at 8 bases. There are 14 residues in the CDR3. V lost 2 bases and J lost 6; bases outside the gene matches: 4. From germline, CDR1 is SGHVS and CDR2 FQNEAQ. The CDR3 DNA reads as TGTGCCAGCAGCTTATTCCGGGGGGGTGATACGCAGTATTTT. Its translation is CASSLFRGGDTQYF.

The chain combines TRBV28 with TRBJ1-1, with D unresolved. The germline CDR1 and CDR2 sequences are MDHEN and SYDVKM. The CDR3 contains 13 residues. V lost 3 bases and J lost 1, with 6 bases in between. DNA of the CDR3: TGTGCCAGCAGTTTCCCGCCGAACACTGAAGCTTTCTTT. This translates into CASSFPPNTEAFF.

V and J are TRBV19 and TRBJ1-1, with D perhaps matching TRBD1 (6 bases). The CDR3 contains 17 residues. Trimming took off 4 bases at V and 6 bases at J, with 24 bases between the two ends. The germline CDR1 and CDR2 sequences are LNHDA and SQIVND (reference sequence). The CDR3 here is CASSKNPWGGPYSEAFF. The CDR3 DNA sequence: TGTGCCAGTAGTAAAAACCCCTGGGGGGGGCCCTACTCTGAAGCTTTCTTT.

The chain carries TRBV10-2 and TRBJ2-7; a possible D gene is TRBD1 (6 bases). Germline V gene sequence: CDR1 WSHSY, CDR2 SAAADI. Trimming removed 9 bases at V and 9 bases at J, with 27 bases between. The CDR3 runs to 15 residues. The CDR3 DNA reads as TGCGCCAGTCAAAGTTCAGGGGTGCGTGGGGTCGGGCAGTACTTC. This translates into CASQSSGVRGVGQYF.

This clone was detected only once. The CDR3 DNA reads as TGTGCCAGTAGTATAGACGGAGCCAGGCCCGAGCAGTACTTC. Protein: CASSIDGARPEQYF. V usage is TRBV19 and J usage is TRBJ2-7, with D hard to call. Germline V gene lookup returns CDR1 LNHDA and CDR2 SQIVND (reference sequence). This CDR3 has 14 amino acids. Trimming pared 0 bases from V and 6 bases from J, leaving 12 bases between. Using reference TRBV19 and TRBJ2-7 for the parts outside the CDR3, the full variable domain is DGGITQSPKYLFRKEGQNVTLSCEQNLNHDAMYWYRQDPGQGLRLIYYSQIVNDFQKGDIAEGYSVSREKKESFPLTVTSAQKNPTAFYLCASSIDGARPEQYFGPGTRLTVT.

The gene calls are TRBV5-1 and TRBJ2-1; D remains unclear. V lost 0 bases and J lost 4, with 14 bases in between. This CDR3 contains 16 residues. Germline-derived CDR1 and CDR2 are SGHRS and YFSETQ. CDR3 protein: CASSLGGSGEYNEQFF. CDR3 DNA: TGCGCCAGCAGCTTGGGTGGGTCGGGTGAATACAATGAGCAGTTCTTC.

This clone was detected a few times. CDR3 amino acids: CASSYSSRTEAFF. The CDR3 coding sequence is TGTGCCAGCAGTTACTCGAGTAGGACTGAAGCTTTCTTT. The chain uses TRBV6-5 and TRBJ1-1, with D uncertain. The V end was cut by 0 bases, the J end by 5 bases, with 7 bases between. Germline assignment: CDR1 MNHEY and CDR2 SVGAGI. This CDR3 region has 13 residues.

The chain couples TRBV30 to TRBJ2-2; tentatively, D is TRBD2 (5 bases). V lost 4 bases and J lost 1, with 19 bases in between. Looked up from germline, CDR1 is GTSNPN and CDR2 is SVGIG (reference sequence). This CDR3 has 17 residues. In DNA form, the CDR3 reads TGTGCCTGGACTACTCCGGGGTTAGGGAGGAACACCGGGGAGCTGTTTTTT. Translating gives CAWTTPGLGRNTGELFF.

The rearrangement links TRBV7-9 to TRBJ2-3; no definite D call. Trimming cost V 0 bases and J 4 bases, with 11 bases left between them. Germline CDR1 and CDR2: SEHNR and FQNEAQ (reference sequence). The CDR3 length is 15 residues. The CDR3 loop reads CASSLAVVNSDTQYF. The CDR3 DNA reads as TGTGCCAGCAGCTTAGCGGTAGTCAACTCAGATACGCAGTATTTT.

CDR3 sequence: CASSWRLQGIGQFF. The CDR3 DNA follows: TGTGCCAGCAGCTGGAGATTACAGGGAATAGGGCAGTTCTTC. The gene calls are TRBV7-9 and TRBJ2-1; a possible D gene is TRBD1 (6 bases). The CDR3 has 14 amino acids. Germline CDR1 reads SEHNR; CDR2 reads FQNEAQ (reference sequence). V was shortened by 4 bases and J by 12 bases, with 19 bases between the two germline ends.

The V call is TRBV5-4, the J call TRBJ2-3; 13 bases agree with TRBD2. The CDR3 is 16 amino acids. J was trimmed by 6 bases and V by 4 bases; bases with no gene match: 8. CDR1 and CDR2 (germline): SGHNT, YYREEE (reference sequence). This CDR3 reads CASSRGTSGELDTQYF. CDR3 bases: TGTGCCAGCAGCCGCGGGACTAGCGGGGAATTGGATACGCAGTATTTT. Using reference TRBV5-4 and TRBJ2-3 for the parts outside the CDR3, the full variable domain is ETGVTQSPTHLIKTRGQQVTLRCSSQSGHNTVSWYQQALGQGPQFIFQYYREEENGRGNFPPRFSGLQFPNYSSELNVNALELDDSALYLCASSRGTSGELDTQYFGPGTRLTVL.

This clone was seen only once. The V gene is TRBV5-8, the J gene TRBJ2-7; D not certain. Trimming stripped 0 bases from V and 7 bases from J, with 14 bases between. The germline V gene has CDR1 SGHTS and CDR2 YDEGEE. The CDR3 sequence is 14 residues long. The CDR3 loop reads CASSLAPTQGEQYF. CDR3 sequence (DNA): TGTGCCAGCAGCTTGGCCCCTACCCAAGGGGAGCAGTACTTC.

The rearrangement uses TRBV25-1 and TRBJ2-7; the match to TRBD2 covers 7 bases. The CDR3 consists of 17 residues. The V gene's germline CDR1 is MGHDK and CDR2 SYGVNS. V shed 3 bases, J shed 0 bases, and the junction held 11 bases outside the gene matches. Written as DNA, the CDR3 is TGTGCCAGCAGTGATACCCCGGCCCGCGGGAGCTCCTACGAGCAGTACTTC. It is translated as CASSDTPARGSSYEQYF.

This clone was detected only once. The V call is TRBV7-9, the J call TRBJ2-7, with D possibly being TRBD2 (6 bases). V gave up 5 bases and J gave up 3 bases, with 23 bases separating them. This CDR3 has 17 amino acids. Germline CDR1 SEHNR, CDR2 FQNEAQ (reference sequence). The CDR3 here is CASSPPLAGPVGYEQYF. As DNA, the CDR3 is TGTGCCAGCAGCCCACCCCTGGCGGGACCAGTGGGCTACGAGCAGTACTTC.

The chain recombines TRBV30 with TRBJ1-2; no clear D gene. V shed 0 bases and J shed 8 bases, with 10 bases lying between them. The CDR3 is 12 amino acids. CDR1 and CDR2 from the germline V gene are GTSNPN and SVGIG (reference sequence). CDR3 residues: CAWSVVGIGYTF. DNA for the CDR3: TGTGCCTGGAGTGTAGTAGGTATCGGCTACACCTTC.